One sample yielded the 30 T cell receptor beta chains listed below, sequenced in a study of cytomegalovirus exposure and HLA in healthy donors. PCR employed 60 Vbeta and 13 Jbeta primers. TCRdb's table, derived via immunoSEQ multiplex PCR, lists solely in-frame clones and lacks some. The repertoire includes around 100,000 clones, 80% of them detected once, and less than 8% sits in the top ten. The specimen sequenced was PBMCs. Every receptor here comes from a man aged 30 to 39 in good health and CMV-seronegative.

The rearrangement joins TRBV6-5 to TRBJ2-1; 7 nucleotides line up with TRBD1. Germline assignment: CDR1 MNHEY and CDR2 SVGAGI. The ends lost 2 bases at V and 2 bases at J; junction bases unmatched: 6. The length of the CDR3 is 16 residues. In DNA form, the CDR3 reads TGTGCCAGCAGTTACGCCCGGACAGGCACCTACAATGAGCAGTTCTTC. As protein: CASSYARTGTYNEQFF.

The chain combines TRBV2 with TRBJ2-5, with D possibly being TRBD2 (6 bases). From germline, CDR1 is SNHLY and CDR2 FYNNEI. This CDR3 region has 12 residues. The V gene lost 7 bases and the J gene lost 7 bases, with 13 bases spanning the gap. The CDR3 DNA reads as TGTGCCAGCAAAGTCCTGGGGGGGACCCAGTACTTC. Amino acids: CASKVLGGTQYF.

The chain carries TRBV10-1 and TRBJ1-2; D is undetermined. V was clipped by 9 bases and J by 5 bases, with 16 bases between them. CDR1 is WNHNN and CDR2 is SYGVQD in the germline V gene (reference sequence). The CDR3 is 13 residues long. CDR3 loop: CASSDSSAYGYTF. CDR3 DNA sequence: TGCGCCAGTTCCGATTCCAGCGCGTATGGCTACACCTTC.

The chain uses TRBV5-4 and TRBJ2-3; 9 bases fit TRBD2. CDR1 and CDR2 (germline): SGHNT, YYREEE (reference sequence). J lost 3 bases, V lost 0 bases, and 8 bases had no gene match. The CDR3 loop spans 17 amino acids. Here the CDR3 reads CASSLANLAGRTDTQYF. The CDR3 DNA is TGTGCCAGCAGCTTGGCGAACCTAGCGGGAAGGACAGATACGCAGTATTTT. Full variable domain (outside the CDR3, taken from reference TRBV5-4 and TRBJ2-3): ETGVTQSPTHLIKTRGQQVTLRCSSQSGHNTVSWYQQALGQGPQFIFQYYREEENGRGNFPPRFSGLQFPNYSSELNVNALELDDSALYLCASSLANLAGRTDTQYFGPGTRLTVL.

The CDR3 spells CASSRTGGPYEQYF. The CDR3 nucleotides read TGTGCCAGCAGCCGAACAGGGGGACCTTACGAGCAGTACTTC. The chain links TRBV6-5 to TRBJ2-5, with 8 bases that match TRBD1. Gene TRBJ2-7 matches the end of the DNA better, so the J call may be wrong. The germline V gene has CDR1 MNHEY and CDR2 SVGAGI. CDR3 size: 14 residues.

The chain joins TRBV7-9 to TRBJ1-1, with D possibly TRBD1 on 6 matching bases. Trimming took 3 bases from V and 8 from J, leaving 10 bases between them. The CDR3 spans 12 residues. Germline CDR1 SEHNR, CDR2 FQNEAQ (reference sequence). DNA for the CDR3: TGTGCCAGCAGCTTCCTTGGACAGGAAGCTTTCTTT. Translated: CASSFLGQEAFF.

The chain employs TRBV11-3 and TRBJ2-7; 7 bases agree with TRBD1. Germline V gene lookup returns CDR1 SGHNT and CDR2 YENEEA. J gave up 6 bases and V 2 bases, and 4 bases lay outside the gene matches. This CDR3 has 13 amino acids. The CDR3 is CASSLPGTAEQYF. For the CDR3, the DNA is TGTGCCAGCAGCTTACCCGGGACAGCCGAGCAGTACTTC.

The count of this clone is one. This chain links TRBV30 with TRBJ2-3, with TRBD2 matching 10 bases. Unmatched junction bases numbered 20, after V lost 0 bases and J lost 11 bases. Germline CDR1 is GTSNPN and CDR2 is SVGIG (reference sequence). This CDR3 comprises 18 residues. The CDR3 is CAWSVPAGTSDPGVWQYF. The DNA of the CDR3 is TGTGCCTGGAGTGTTCCTGCCGGGACTAGCGATCCCGGCGTTTGGCAGTATTTT.

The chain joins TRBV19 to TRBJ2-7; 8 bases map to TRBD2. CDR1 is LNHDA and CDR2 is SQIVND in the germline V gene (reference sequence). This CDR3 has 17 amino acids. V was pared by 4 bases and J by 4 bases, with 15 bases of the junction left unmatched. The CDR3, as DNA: TGTGCCAGTAGTAGGATTAAATCCGGGAGGGCAATGTACGAGCAGTACTTC. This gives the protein CASSRIKSGRAMYEQYF.

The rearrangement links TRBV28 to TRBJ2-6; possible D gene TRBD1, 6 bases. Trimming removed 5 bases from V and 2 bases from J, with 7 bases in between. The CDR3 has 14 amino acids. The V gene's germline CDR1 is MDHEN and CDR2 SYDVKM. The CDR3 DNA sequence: TGTGCCAGCAGTACAGGGCCTGGGGCCAACGTCCTGACTTTC. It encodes CASSTGPGANVLTF.

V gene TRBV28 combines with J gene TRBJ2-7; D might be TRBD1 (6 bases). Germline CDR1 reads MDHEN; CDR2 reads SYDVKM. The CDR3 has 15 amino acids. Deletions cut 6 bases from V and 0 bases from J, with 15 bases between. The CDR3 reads CASRPQTGISYEQYF. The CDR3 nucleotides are TGTGCCAGCAGACCTCAAACAGGGATCTCCTACGAGCAGTACTTC.

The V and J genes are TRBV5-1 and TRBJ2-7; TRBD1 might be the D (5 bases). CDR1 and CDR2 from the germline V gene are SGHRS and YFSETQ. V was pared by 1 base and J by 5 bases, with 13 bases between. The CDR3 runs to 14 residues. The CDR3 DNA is TGCGCCAGCAGCTTGTCCAGGGTTCCCAACGAGCAGTACTTC. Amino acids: CASSLSRVPNEQYF.

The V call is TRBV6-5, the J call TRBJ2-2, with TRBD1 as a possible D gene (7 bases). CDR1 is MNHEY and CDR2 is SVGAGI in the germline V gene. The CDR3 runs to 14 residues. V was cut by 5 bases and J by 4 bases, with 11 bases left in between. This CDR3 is CASSRQGGTGELFF. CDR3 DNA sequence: TGTGCCAGCAGTCGACAGGGAGGCACCGGGGAGCTGTTTTTT.

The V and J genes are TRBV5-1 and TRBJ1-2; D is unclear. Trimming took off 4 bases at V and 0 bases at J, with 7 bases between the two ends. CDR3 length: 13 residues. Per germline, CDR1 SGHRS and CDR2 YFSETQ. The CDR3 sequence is CASSLTANYGYTF. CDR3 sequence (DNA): TGCGCCAGCAGCCTCACAGCTAACTATGGCTACACCTTC. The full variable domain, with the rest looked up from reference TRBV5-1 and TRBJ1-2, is KAGVTQTPRYLIKTRGQQVTLSCSPISGHRSVSWYQQTPGQGLQFLFEYFSETQRNKGNFPGRFSGRQFSNSRSEMNVSTLELGDSALYLCASSLTANYGYTFGSGTRLTVV.

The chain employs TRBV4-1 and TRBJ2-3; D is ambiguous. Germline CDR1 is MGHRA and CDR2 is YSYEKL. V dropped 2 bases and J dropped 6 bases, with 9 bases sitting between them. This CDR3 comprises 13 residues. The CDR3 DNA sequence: TGCGCCAGCAGCCAATCGGTACAGGATACGCAGTATTTT. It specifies CASSQSVQDTQYF.

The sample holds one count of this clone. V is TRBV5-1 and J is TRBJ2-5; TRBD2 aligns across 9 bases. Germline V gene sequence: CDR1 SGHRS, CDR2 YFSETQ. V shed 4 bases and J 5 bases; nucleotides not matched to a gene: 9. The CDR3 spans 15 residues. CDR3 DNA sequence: TGCGCCAGCAGCCCCGGCGGGGGGGCCATGGAGACCCAGTACTTC. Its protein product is CASSPGGGAMETQYF.

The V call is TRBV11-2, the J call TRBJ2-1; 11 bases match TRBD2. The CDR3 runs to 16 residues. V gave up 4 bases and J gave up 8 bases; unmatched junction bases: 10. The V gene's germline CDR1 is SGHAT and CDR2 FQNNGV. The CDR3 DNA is TGTGCCAGCAGCTCCTCACTAGCGGGAGTAGGGGATGAGCAGTTCTTC. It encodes CASSSSLAGVGDEQFF.

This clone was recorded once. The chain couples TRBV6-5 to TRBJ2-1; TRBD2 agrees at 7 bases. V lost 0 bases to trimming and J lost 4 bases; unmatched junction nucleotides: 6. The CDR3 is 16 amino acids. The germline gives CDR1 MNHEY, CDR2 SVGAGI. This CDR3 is CASSYSRQRGYNEQFF. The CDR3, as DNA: TGTGCCAGCAGTTACTCCCGCCAGCGGGGTTACAATGAGCAGTTCTTC.

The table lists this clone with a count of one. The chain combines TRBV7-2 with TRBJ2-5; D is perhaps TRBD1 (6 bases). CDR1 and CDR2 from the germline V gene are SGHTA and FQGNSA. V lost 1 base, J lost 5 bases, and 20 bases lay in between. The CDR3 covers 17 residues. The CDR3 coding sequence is TGTGCCAGCAGCTTAGACCAGGCAGGGGCCTTACTGGAGACCCAGTACTTC. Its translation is CASSLDQAGALLETQYF.

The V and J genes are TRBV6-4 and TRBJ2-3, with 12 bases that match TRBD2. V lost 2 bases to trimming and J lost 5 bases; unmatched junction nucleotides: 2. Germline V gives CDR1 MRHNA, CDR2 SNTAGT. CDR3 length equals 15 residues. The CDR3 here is CASSDLAGGKDTQYF. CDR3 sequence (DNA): TGTGCCAGCAGTGACCTAGCGGGGGGGAAAGATACGCAGTATTTT.

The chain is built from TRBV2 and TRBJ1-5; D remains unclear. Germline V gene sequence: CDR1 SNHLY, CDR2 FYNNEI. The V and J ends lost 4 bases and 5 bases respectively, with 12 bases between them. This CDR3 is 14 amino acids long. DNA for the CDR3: TGTGCCAGCAGTGTCGGGGTGGTAGATCAGCCCCAGCATTTT. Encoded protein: CASSVGVVDQPQHF.

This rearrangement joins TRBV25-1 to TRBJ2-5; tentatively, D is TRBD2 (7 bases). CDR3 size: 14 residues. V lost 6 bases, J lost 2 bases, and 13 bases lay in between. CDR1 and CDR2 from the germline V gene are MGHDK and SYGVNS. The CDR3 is CASRGGAGQETQYF. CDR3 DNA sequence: TGTGCCAGCAGGGGGGGGGCGGGGCAAGAGACCCAGTACTTC.

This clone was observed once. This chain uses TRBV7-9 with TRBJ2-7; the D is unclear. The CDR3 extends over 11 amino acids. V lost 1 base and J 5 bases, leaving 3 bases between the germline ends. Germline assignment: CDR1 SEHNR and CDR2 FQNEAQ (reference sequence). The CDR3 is CASSLVNEQYF. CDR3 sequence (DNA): TGTGCCAGCAGCTTAGTAAACGAGCAGTACTTC.

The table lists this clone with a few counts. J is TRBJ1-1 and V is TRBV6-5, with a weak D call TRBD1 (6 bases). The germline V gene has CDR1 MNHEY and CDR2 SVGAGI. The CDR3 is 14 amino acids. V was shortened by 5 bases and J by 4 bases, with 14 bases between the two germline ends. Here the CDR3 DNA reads TGTGCCAGCAGTCTGCAGGGGTTCGGCACTGAAGCTTTCTTT. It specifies CASSLQGFGTEAFF.

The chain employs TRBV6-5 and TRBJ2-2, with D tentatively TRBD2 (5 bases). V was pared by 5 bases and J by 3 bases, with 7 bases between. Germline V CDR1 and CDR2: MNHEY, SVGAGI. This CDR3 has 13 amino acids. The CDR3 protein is CASSRGYTGELFF. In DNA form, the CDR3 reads TGTGCCAGCAGTAGAGGGTACACCGGGGAGCTGTTTTTT.

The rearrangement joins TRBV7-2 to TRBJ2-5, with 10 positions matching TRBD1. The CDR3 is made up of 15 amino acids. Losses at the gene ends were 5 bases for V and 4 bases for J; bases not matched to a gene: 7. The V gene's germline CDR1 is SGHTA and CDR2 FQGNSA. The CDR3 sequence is CASSRGTGVGETQYF. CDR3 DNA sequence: TGTGCCAGCAGCCGAGGGACAGGGGTCGGAGAGACCCAGTACTTC. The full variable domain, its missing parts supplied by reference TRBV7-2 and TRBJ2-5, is GAGVSQSPSNKVTEKGKDVELRCDPISGHTALYWYRQSLGQGLEFLIYFQGNSAPDKSGLPSDRFSAERTGGSVSTLTIQRTQQEDSAVYLCASSRGTGVGETQYFGPGTRLLVL.

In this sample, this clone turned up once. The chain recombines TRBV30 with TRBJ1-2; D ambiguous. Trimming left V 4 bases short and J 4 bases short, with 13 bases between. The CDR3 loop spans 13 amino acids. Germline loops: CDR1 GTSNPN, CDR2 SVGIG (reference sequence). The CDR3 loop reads CAWNFAGFYGYTF. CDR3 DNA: TGTGCCTGGAATTTTGCGGGGTTCTATGGCTACACCTTC.

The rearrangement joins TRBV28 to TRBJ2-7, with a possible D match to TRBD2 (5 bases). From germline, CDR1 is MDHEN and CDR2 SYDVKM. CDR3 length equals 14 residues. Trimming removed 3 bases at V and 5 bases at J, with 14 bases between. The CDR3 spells CASSFIKGAHEQYF. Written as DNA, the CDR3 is TGTGCCAGCAGTTTTATCAAGGGAGCTCACGAGCAGTACTTC.

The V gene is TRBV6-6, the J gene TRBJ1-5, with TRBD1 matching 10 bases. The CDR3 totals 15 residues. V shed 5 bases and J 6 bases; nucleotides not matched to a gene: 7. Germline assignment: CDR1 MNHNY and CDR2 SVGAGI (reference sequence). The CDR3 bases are TGTGCCAGCAGTCCCGGGACAGGGGAGAGTCAGCCCCAGCATTTT. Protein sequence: CASSPGTGESQPQHF.

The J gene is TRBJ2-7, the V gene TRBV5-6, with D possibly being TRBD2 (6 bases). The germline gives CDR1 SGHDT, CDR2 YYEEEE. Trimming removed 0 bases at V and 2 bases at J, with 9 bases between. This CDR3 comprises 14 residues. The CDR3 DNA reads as TGTGCCAGCAGCTTGGGGGGACTTCCCTACGAGCAGTACTTC. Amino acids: CASSLGGLPYEQYF. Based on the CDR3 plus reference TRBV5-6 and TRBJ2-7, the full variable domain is DAGVTQSPTHLIKTRGQQVTLRCSPKSGHDTVSWYQQALGQGPQFIFQYYEEEERQRGNFPDRFSGHQFPNYSSELNVNALLLGDSALYLCASSLGGLPYEQYFGPGTRLTVT.